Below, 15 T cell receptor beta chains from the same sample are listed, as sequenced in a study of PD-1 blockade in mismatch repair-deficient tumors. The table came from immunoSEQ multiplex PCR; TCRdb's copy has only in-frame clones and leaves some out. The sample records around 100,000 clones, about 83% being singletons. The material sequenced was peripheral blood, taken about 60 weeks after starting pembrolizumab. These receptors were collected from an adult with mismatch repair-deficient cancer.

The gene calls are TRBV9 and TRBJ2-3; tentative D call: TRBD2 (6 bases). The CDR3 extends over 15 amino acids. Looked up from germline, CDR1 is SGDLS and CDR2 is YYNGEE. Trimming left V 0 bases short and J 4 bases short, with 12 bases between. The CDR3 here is CASSVAGGVADTQYF. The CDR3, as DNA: TGTGCCAGCAGCGTAGCTGGCGGGGTGGCAGATACGCAGTATTTT.

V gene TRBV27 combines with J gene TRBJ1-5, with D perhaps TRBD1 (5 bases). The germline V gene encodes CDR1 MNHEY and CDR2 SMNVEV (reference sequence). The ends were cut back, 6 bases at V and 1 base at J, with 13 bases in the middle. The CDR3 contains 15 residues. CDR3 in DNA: TGTGCCAGCAGCCCCAGGGTGGCGAGCAATCAGCCCCAGCATTTT. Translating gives CASSPRVASNQPQHF.

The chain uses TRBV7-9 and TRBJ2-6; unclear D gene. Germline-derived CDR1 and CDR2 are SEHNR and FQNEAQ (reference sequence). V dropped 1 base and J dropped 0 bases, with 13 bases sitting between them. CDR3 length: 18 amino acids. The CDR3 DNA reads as TGTGCCAGCAGCTTAGGACCGGGTTTTTACTCTGGGGCCAACGTCCTGACTTTC. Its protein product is CASSLGPGFYSGANVLTF.

CDR3 loop: CASSLGTVYTEAFF. CDR3 DNA sequence: TGCGCCAGCAGCTTGGGGACAGTATACACTGAAGCTTTCTTT. V gene TRBV5-1 combines with J gene TRBJ1-1, with a possible D match to TRBD1 (6 bases). The germline V and J ends were trimmed by 0 bases and 3 bases, with 9 bases remaining between them. The CDR3 contains 14 residues. From germline, CDR1 is SGHRS and CDR2 YFSETQ.

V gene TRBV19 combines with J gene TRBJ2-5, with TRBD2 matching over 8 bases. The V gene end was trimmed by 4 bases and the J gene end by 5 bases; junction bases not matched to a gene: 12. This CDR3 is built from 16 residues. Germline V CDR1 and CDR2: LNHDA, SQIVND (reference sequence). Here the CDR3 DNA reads TGTGCCAGTAGTACCTCTTTCGGGCGGGAGGACGAGACCCAGTACTTC. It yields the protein CASSTSFGREDETQYF.

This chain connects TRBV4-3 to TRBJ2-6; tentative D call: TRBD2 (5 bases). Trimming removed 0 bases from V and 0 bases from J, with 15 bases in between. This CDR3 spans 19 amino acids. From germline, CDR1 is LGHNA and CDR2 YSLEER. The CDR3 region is CASSQDLTTGSSGANVLTF. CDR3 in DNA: TGCGCCAGCAGCCAAGATCTGACGACGGGGAGCTCTGGGGCCAACGTCCTGACTTTC.

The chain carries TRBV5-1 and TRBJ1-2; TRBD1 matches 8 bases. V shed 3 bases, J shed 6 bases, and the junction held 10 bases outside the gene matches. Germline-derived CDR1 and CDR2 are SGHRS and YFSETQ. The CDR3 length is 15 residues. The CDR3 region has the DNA TGCGCCAGCAGCTCGGACAGGGTGGAAGGGGATGGCTACACCTTC. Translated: CASSSDRVEGDGYTF.

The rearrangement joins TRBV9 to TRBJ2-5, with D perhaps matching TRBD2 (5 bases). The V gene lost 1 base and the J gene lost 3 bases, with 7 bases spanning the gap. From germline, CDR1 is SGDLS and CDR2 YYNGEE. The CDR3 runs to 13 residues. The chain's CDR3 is CASSVPGKETQYF. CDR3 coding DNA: TGTGCCAGCAGCGTACCGGGGAAAGAGACCCAGTACTTC.

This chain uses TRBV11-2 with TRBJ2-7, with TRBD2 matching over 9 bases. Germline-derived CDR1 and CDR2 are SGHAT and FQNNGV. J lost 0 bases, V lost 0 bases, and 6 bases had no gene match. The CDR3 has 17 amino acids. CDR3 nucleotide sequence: TGTGCCAGCAGCTTAGATCTCGCGACTAGCGGCTCCTACGAGCAGTACTTC. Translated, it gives CASSLDLATSGSYEQYF.

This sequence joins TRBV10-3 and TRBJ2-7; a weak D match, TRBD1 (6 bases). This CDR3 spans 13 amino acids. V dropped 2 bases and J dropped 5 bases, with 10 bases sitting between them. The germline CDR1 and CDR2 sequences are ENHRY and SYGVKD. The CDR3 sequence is CAISEQGLDEQYF. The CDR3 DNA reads TGTGCCATCAGTGAGCAGGGGCTCGACGAGCAGTACTTC.

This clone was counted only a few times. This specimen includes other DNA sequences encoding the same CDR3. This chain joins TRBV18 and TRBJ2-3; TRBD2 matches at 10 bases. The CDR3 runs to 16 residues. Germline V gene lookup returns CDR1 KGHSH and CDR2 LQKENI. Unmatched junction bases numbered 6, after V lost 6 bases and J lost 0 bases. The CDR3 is CASSPRTSGSTDTQYF. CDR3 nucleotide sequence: TGTGCCAGCTCTCCGAGGACTAGCGGTAGCACAGATACGCAGTATTTT. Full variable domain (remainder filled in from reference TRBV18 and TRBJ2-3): NAGVMQNPRHLVRRRGQEARLRCSPMKGHSHVYWYRQLPEEGLKFMVYLQKENIIDESGMPKERFSAEFPKEGPSILRIQQVVRGDSAAYFCASSPRTSGSTDTQYFGPGTRLTVL.

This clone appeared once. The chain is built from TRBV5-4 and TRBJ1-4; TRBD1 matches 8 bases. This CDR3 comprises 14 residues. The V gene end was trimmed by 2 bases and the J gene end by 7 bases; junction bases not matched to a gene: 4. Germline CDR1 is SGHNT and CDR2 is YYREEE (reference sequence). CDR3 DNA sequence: TGTGCCAGCAGCTTTACAGGGGGACCTGAAAAACTGTTTTTT. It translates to CASSFTGGPEKLFF.

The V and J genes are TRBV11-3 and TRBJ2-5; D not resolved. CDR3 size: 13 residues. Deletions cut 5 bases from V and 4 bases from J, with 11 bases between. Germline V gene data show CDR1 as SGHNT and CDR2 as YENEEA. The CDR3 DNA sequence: TGTGCCAGCAGCCCGGTAGGCAGAGAGACCCAGTACTTC. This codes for CASSPVGRETQYF.

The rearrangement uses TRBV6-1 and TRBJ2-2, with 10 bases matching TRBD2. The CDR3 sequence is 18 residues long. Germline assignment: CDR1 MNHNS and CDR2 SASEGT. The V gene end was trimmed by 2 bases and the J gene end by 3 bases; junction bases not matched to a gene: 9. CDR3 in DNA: TGTGCCAGCAGTGAATACAGCGGGAGGGCGAAGGACACCGGGGAGCTGTTTTTT. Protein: CASSEYSGRAKDTGELFF.

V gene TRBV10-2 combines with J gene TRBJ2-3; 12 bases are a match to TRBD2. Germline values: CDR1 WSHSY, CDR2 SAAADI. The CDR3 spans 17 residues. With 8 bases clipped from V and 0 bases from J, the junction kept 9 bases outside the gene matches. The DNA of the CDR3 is TGCGCCAGCGGATCCGGGACTAGCGGGTGGAGCACAGATACGCAGTATTTT. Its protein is CASGSGTSGWSTDTQYF.